A selection of T cell receptor beta chains follows, all from one sample in a study of PD-L1 blockade in urothelial cancer. Profiled with immunoSEQ multiplex PCR; TCRdb holds only in-frame clones, not every one. Altogether about 87,000 clones are present, 80% to 90% being singletons, with the ten largest covering roughly 0.88%. Material: PBMCs, obtained around atezolizumab (anti-PD-L1) treatment. The receptor source for this set is a woman of 80 years or more with urothelial cancer. CDR3s include the opening cysteine and the closing phenylalanine or tryptophan. Each record gives: J gene, V gene, D gene, CDR3 protein, CDR3 DNA. D genes are given only for firm matches.

J: TRBJ1-2; V: TRBV5-1; D: NA; CDR3: CASSLSSGAGNYGYTF; DNA: TGCGCCAGCAGCTTATCGTCAGGGGCCGGGAACTATGGCTACACCTTC
J: TRBJ2-7; V: TRBV2; D: TRBD1; CDR3: CASITNRGGVSEQYF; DNA: TGTGCCAGCATCACAAACAGGGGTGGGGTAAGCGAGCAGTACTTC
J: TRBJ2-3; V: TRBV5-1; D: TRBD1; CDR3: CASSSTGDVRDTQYF; DNA: TGCGCCAGCAGCTCGACAGGGGACGTTAGAGATACGCAGTATTTT
J: TRBJ1-3; V: TRBV6-6; D: TRBD1; CDR3: CASSSPDRGGNTIYF; DNA: TGTGCCAGCAGTTCCCCAGACAGGGGAGGAAACACCATATATTTT
J: TRBJ2-1; V: TRBV27; D: NA; CDR3: CASSRDRGGLAQYNEQFF; DNA: TGTGCCAGCAGCCGGGACAGGGGAGGACTAGCGCAATACAATGAGCAGTTCTTC
J: TRBJ1-2; V: TRBV7-9; D: NA; CDR3: CASSLVGGPNYGYTF; DNA: TGTGCCAGCAGCCTTGTGGGGGGGCCCAACTATGGCTACACCTTC
J: TRBJ2-5; V: TRBV5-4; D: NA; CDR3: CASSPGRGETQYF; DNA: TGTGCCAGCAGCCCAGGGAGGGGGGAGACCCAGTACTTC
J: TRBJ2-3; V: TRBV25-1; D: TRBD1; CDR3: CASSGQGAVTDTQYF; DNA: TGTGCCAGCAGTGGGCAGGGGGCGGTTACAGATACGCAGTATTTT
J: TRBJ2-2; V: TRBV10-3; D: TRBD1; CDR3: CAISVDRVTGELFF; DNA: TGTGCCATCAGCGTTGACAGGGTCACCGGGGAGCTGTTTTTT
J: TRBJ1-2; V: TRBV7-2; D: TRBD1; CDR3: CASSLLQGGVDGYTF; DNA: TGTGCCAGCAGCTTACTGCAGGGGGGCGTGGATGGCTACACCTTC